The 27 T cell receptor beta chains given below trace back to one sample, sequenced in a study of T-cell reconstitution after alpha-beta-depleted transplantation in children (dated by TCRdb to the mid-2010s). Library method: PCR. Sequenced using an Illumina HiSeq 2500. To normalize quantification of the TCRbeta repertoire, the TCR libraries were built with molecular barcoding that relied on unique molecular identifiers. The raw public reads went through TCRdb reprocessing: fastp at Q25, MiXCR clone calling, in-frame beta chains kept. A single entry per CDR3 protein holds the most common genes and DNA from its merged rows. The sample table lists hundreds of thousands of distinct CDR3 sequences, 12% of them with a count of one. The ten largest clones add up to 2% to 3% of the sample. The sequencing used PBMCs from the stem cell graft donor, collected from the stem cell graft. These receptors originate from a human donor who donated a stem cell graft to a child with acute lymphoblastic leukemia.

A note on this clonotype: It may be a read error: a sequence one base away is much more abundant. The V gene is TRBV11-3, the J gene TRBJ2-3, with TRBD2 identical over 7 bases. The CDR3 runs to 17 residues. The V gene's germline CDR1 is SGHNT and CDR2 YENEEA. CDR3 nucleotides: TGTGCCAGCAGCCTGTCTAGCGGAGATCTCAGCACATATACGCAGTATTTT. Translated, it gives CASSLSSGDLSTYTQYF.

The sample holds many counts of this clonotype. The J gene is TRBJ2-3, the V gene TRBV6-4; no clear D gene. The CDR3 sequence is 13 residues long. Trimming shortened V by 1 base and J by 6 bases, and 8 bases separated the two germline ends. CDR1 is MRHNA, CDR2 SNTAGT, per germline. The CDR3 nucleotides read TGTGCCAGCAGTGACTATCATGGGGATACGCAGTATTTT. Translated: CASSDYHGDTQYF.

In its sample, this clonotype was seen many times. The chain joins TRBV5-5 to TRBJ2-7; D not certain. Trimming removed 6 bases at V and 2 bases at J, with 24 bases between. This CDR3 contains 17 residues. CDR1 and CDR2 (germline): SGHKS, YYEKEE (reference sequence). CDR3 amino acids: CASIHLGRAVFPYEQYF. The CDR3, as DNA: TGTGCCAGCATCCACTTAGGACGGGCAGTCTTCCCCTACGAGCAGTACTTC.

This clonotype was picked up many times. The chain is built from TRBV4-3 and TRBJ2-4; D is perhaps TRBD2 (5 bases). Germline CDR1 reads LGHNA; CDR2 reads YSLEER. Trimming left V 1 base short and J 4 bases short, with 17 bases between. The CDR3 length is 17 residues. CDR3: CASSQVVAGLSKNIQYF. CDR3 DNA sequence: TGCGCCAGCAGCCAAGTGGTGGCGGGTTTATCGAAAAACATTCAGTACTTC.

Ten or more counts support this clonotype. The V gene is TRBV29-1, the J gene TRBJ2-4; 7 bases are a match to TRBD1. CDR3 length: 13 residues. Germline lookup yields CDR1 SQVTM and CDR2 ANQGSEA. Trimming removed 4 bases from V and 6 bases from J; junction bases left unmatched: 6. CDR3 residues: CSVVGGRRNIQYF. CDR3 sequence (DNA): TGCAGCGTTGTAGGGGGCAGGAGAAACATTCAGTACTTC.

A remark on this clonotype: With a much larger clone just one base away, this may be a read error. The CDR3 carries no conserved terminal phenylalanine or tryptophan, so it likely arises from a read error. The CDR3 DNA follows: TGTGCCAGCAGTTATTCAGATACGCAGTATTCT. It yields the protein CASSYSDTQYS. The chain combines TRBV12-3 or TRBV12-4 with TRBJ2-3; D is unresolved. V was shortened by 4 bases and J by 4 bases, with 3 bases between the two germline ends. This CDR3 contains 11 residues.

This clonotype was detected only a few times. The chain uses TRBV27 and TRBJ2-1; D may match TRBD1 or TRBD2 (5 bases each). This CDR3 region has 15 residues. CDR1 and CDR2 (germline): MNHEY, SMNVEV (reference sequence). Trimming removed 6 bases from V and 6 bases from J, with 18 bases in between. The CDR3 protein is CASSTGTLTGNEQFF. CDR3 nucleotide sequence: TGTGCCAGCAGCACCGGGACCCTTACGGGCAATGAGCAGTTCTTC.

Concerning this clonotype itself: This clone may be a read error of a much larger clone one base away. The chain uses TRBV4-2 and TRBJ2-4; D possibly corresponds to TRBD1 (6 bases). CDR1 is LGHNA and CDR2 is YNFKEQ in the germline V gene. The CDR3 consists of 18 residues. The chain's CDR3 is CASSQDQDGQIAKNSQYF. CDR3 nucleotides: TGTGCCAGCAGCCAAGATCAAGACGGACAGATAGCCAAAAACAGTCAGTACTTC.

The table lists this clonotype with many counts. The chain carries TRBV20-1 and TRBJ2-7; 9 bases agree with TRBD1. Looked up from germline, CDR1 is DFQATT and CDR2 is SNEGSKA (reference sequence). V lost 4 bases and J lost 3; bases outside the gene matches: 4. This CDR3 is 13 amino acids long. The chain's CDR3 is CSATDRGGYEQYF. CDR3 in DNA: TGCAGTGCTACGGACAGGGGTGGCTACGAGCAGTACTTC.

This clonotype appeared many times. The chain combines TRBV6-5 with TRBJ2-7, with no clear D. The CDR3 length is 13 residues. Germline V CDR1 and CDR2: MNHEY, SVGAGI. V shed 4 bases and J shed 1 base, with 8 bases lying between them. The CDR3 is CASSFRRSYEQYF. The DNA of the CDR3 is TGTGCCAGCAGTTTTCGACGGTCCTACGAGCAGTACTTC.

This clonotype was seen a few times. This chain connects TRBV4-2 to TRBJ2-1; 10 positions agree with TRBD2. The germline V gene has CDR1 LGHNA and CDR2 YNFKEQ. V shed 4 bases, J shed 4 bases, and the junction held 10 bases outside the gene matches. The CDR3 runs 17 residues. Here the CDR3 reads CASSPQWLAGEYNEQFF. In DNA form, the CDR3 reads TGTGCCAGCAGCCCCCAGTGGCTAGCGGGGGAATACAATGAGCAGTTCTTC.

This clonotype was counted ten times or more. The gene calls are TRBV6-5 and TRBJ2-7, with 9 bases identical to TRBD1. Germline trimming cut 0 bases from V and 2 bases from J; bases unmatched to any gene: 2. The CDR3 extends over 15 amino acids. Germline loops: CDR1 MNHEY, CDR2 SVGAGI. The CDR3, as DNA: TGTGCCAGCAGTTACTCAGGGACAGGGACCTACGAGCAGTACTTC. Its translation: CASSYSGTGTYEQYF.

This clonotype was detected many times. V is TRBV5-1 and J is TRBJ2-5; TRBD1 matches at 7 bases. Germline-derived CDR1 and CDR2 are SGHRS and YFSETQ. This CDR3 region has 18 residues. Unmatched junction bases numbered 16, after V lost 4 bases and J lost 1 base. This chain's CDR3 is CASSILSPGGWPQETQYF. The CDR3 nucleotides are TGCGCCAGCAGCATATTATCCCCAGGGGGATGGCCCCAAGAGACCCAGTACTTC.

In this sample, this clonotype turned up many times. CDR3 sequence: CASSLGEVTEAFF. CDR3 in DNA: TGTGCCAGCAGTCTGGGGGAGGTTACTGAAGCTTTCTTT. The chain has TRBV28 and TRBJ1-1, with D perhaps matching TRBD1 (5 bases). Looked up from germline, CDR1 is MDHEN and CDR2 is SYDVKM. Deletions cut 5 bases from V and 5 bases from J, with 12 bases between. CDR3 length equals 13 residues.

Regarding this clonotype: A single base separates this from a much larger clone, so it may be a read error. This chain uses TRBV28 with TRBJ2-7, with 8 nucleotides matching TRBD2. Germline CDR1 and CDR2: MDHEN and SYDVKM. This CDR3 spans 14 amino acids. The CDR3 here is CASRTAGGSYEKYF. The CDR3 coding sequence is TGTGCCAGCCGTACGGCGGGAGGATCCTACGAGAAGTACTTC. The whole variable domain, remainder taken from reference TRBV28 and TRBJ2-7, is DVKVTQSSRYLVKRTGEKVFLECVQDMDHENMFWYRQDPGLGLRLIYFSYDVKMKEKGDIPEGYSVSREKKERFSLILESASTNQTSMYLCASRTAGGSYEKYFGPGTRLTVT.

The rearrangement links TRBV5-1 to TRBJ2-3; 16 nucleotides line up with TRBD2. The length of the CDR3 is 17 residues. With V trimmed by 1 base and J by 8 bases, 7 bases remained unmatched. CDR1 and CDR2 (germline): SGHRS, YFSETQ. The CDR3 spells CASSLWGTSGREATQYF. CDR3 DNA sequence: TGCGCCAGCAGCTTGTGGGGGACTAGCGGGAGGGAGGCTACGCAGTATTTT.

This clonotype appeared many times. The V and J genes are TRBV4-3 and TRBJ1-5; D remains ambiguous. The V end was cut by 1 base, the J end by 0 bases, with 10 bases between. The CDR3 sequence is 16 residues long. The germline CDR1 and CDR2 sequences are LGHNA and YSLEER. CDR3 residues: CASSQVPGYSNQPQHF. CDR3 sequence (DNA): TGCGCCAGCAGCCAAGTCCCAGGCTATAGCAATCAGCCCCAGCATTTT.

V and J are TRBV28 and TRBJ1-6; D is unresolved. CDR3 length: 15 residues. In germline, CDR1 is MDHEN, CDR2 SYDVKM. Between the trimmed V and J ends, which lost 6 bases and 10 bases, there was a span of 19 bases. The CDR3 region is CASSHIRGLDSPLHF. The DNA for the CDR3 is TGTGCCAGCAGCCACATACGGGGTTTGGACTCACCCCTCCACTTT.

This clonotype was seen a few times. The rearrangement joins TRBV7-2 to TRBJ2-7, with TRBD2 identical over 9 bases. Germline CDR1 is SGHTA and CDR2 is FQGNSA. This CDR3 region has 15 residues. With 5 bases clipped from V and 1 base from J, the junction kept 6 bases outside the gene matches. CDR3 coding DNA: TGTGCCAGCAGCGGGTGGCTAGCGGGGTCCTACGAGCAGTACTTC. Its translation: CASSGWLAGSYEQYF.

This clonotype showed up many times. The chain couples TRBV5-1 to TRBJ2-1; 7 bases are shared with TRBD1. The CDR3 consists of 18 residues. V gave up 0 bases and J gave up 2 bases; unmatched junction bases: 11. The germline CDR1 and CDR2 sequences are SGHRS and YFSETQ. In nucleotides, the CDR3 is TGCGCCAGCAGCTTGGCCTCCCCGGGGCAGGGGGCCTACAATGAGCAGTTCTTC. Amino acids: CASSLASPGQGAYNEQFF.

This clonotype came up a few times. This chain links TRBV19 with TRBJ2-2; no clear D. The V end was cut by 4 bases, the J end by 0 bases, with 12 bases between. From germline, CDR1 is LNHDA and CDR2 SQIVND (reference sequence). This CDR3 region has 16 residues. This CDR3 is CASSRNRHANTGELFF. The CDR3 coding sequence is TGTGCCAGTAGTAGAAATCGACACGCGAACACCGGGGAGCTGTTTTTT.

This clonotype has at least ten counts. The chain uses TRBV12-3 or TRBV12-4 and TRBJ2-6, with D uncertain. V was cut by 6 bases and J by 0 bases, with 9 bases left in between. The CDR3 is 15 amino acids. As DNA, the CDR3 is TGTGCCAGCAGATCTTTACACTCTGGGGCCAACGTCCTGACTTTC. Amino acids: CASRSLHSGANVLTF.

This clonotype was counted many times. The CDR3 sequence is CAISRENTEAFF. The CDR3 region has the DNA TGTGCCATCAGCCGAGAGAACACTGAAGCTTTCTTT. The chain is built from TRBV10-3 and TRBJ1-1; D ambiguous. The CDR3 runs 12 residues. Trimming cost V 6 bases and J 1 base, with 6 bases left between them. The germline CDR1 and CDR2 sequences are ENHRY and SYGVKD.

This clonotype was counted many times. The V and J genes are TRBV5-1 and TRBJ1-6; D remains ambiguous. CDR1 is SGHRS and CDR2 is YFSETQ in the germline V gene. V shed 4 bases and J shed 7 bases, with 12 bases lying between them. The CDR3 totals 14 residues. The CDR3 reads CASSSGIPNSPLHF. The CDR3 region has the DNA TGCGCCAGCAGCAGCGGGATCCCGAATTCACCCCTCCACTTT.

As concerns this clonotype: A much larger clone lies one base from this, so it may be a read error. The CDR3: CASGQRGQTVEAFF. The DNA of the CDR3 is TGCGCCAGCGGCCAGAGGGGCCAAACCGTAGAAGCTTTCTTT. V usage is TRBV4-1 and J usage is TRBJ1-1, with D tentatively TRBD1 (5 bases). The CDR3 is made up of 14 amino acids. Germline CDR1 and CDR2: MGHRA and YSYEKL.

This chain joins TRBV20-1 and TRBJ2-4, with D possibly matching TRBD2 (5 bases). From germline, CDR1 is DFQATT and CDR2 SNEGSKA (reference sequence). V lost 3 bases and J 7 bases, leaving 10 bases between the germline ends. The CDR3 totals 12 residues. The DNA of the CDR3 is TGCAGTGCTAGGAGGGAGAGGAACATTCAGTACTTC. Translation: CSARRERNIQYF.

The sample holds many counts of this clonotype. In nucleotides, the CDR3 is TGTGCCAGCAGCTTGGATGACGGGATCCAGCCCCAGCATTTT. This sequence encodes CASSLDDGIQPQHF. The chain has TRBV5-5 and TRBJ1-5; D not resolved. Germline assignment: CDR1 SGHKS and CDR2 YYEKEE (reference sequence). The CDR3 contains 14 residues. Trimming shortened V by 0 bases and J by 7 bases, and 11 bases separated the two germline ends.